Only one count was recorded for the clone carrying this T cell receptor (beta chain). The sample belongs to a study of CD8+ T cells in alopecia areata. Extracted RNA was reverse transcribed into cDNA, the sequencing template. The data were produced by immunoSEQ multiplex PCR, yet TCRdb's version contains in-frame clones alone and is incomplete. The sample includes some 130,000 clones, 49% of them seen just once. Trimming stripped 2 bases from V and 0 bases from J, with 20 bases between. The CDR3 loop spans 18 amino acids. Germline-derived CDR1 and CDR2 are SQVTM and ANQGSEA. Sample: CD8+ T cells sorted from blood, taken at week 0. This sequence was found in a human donor with alopecia areata. V gene TRBV29-1 combines with J gene TRBJ2-4; D is possibly TRBD2 (6 bases). DNA for the CDR3: TGCAGCGTTGAACTCGGGTTGCGCGGGCGGGGAGCCAAAAACATTCAGTACTTC. Translated: CSVELGLRGRGAKNIQYF. The variable domain in full, with the rest retrieved from reference TRBV29-1 and TRBJ2-4, is SAVISQKPSRDICQRGTSLTIQCQVDSQVTMMFWYRQQPGQSLTLIATANQGSEATYESGFVIDKFPISRPNLTFSTLTVSNMSPEDSSIYLCSVELGLRGRGAKNIQYFGAGTRLSVL.